This is a list of T cell receptor beta chains from one sample in a study of blood T cell repertoires in COVID-19. Only in-frame clones appear in the TCRdb table, and some are missing; sequencing was by immunoSEQ multiplex PCR. The repertoire holds approximately 250,000 clones, with more than 85% as singletons. The sample consisted of peripheral blood. The receptors were gathered from a woman aged 60-75 years with COVID-19, enrolled during active disease. CDR3s include the opening cysteine and the closing phenylalanine or tryptophan. The D gene is left open where the match is weak. Size is stated for part of the rows, as once, few or many counts, or as a class when the clone is expanded.

>.|.|TRBJ2-3|TRBV11-2
CASSLARGPDTQYF
TGTGCCAGCAGCTTAGCCAGGGGCCCAGATACGCAGTATTTT
>TRBD1|.|TRBJ1-2|TRBV19
CASSPGTGASNYGYTF
TGTGCCAGTAGCCCCGGGACAGGTGCGTCTAACTATGGCTACACCTTC
>.|.|TRBJ1-6|TRBV9
CASSVKQGDSPLHF
TGTGCCAGCAGCGTAAAACAGGGAGATTCACCCCTCCACTTT
>.|few|TRBJ1-4|TRBV12-3/TRBV12-4
CASSLEGEKLFF
TGTGCCAGCAGTTTAGAGGGGGAAAAACTGTTTTTT
>.|.|TRBJ2-1|TRBV29-1
CSVARSYNEQFF
TGCAGTGTAGCGAGATCCTACAATGAGCAGTTCTTC
>.|.|TRBJ1-2|TRBV7-2
CASSLILQSGGYTF
TGTGCCAGCAGCTTGATCCTGCAAAGCGGGGGCTACACCTTC
>TRBD1|.|TRBJ2-1|TRBV6-5
CASRMTGDGNEQFF
TGTGCCAGCAGGATGACAGGGGATGGCAATGAGCAGTTCTTC
>.|few|TRBJ2-7|TRBV9
CASSESDSNLYEQYF
TGTGCCAGCAGCGAGTCGGACTCCAACCTCTACGAGCAGTACTTC
>.|.|TRBJ2-1|TRBV5-1
CASSLVLIHEQFF
TGCGCCAGCAGCTTGGTACTTATCCATGAGCAGTTCTTC
>TRBD1|.|TRBJ1-4|TRBV6-5
CASSDPGQTNEKLFF
TGTGCCAGCAGCGATCCGGGACAGACTAATGAAAAACTGTTTTTT
>TRBD1|.|TRBJ1-2|TRBV6-1
CASSEPPPPGGVNYGYTF
TGTGCCAGCAGTGAACCCCCACCTCCAGGGGGAGTCAACTATGGCTACACCTTC
>.|.|TRBJ2-7|TRBV6-2/TRBV6-3
CASSAPGNGSYEQYF
TGTGCCAGCAGTGCCCCGGGTAATGGGTCCTACGAGCAGTACTTC
>.|few|TRBJ1-2|TRBV10-1
CASSEGRSYGYTF
TGCGCCAGCAGTGAGGGCAGGTCCTATGGCTACACCTTC
>.|.|TRBJ1-1|TRBV6-5
CASSSRGNTEAFF
TGTGCCAGCAGTTCTCGGGGGAACACTGAAGCTTTCTTT
>.|.|TRBJ1-6|TRBV2
CASSTPGSYLPPLHF
TGTGCCAGCAGCACTCCGGGTTCTTATCTGCCACCCCTCCACTTT
>.|once|TRBJ1-6|TRBV5-4
CASSTALGSNSPLHF
TGTGCCAGCAGCACGGCATTGGGGAGTAATTCACCCCTCCACTTT
>.|.|TRBJ1-2|TRBV7-9
CASSLPGVYGYTF
TGTGCCAGCAGCTTACCGGGGGTCTATGGCTACACCTTC
>.|.|TRBJ1-1|TRBV4-1
CASSRPVGTGTEAFF
TGCGCCAGCAGCCGGCCAGTAGGGACTGGTACTGAAGCTTTCTTT
>TRBD1|.|TRBJ2-7|TRBV18
CASSPRGGLEQYF
TGTGCCAGCTCGCCCAGAGGGGGCCTCGAGCAGTACTTC
>TRBD1|.|TRBJ2-1|TRBV5-1
CASSLVTGQTEQFF
TGCGCCAGCAGCTTGGTGACAGGGCAAACTGAGCAGTTCTTC
>.|few|TRBJ2-5|TRBV18
CASSVAVQETQYF
TGTGCCAGCTCCGTAGCGGTACAAGAGACCCAGTACTTC
>.|.|TRBJ2-6|TRBV9
CASSVLGGAGANVLTF
TGTGCCAGCAGCGTATTAGGAGGGGCTGGGGCCAACGTCCTGACTTTC
>.|few|TRBJ1-6|TRBV9
CASSVKGSDNSPLHF
TGTGCCAGCAGCGTTAAGGGGTCCGATAATTCACCCCTCCACTTT
>TRBD2|.|TRBJ2-1|TRBV6-2/TRBV6-3
CASSYPVGAGGVEQFF
TGTGCCAGCAGTTACCCCGTTGGAGCGGGAGGGGTTGAGCAGTTCTTC
>.|.|TRBJ1-2|TRBV11-2
CASSLDSGSYGYTF
TGTGCCAGCAGCTTAGATTCGGGTAGCTATGGCTACACCTTC
>TRBD1|few|TRBJ1-2|TRBV6-6
CASSLGQGASGYTF
TGTGCCAGCAGTTTGGGACAGGGGGCCTCGGGCTACACCTTC
>TRBD2|.|TRBJ2-3|TRBV19
CASSIDGGLAGSRDTQYF
TGTGCCAGTAGTATAGATGGGGGACTAGCGGGATCGAGAGATACGCAGTATTTT
>.|.|TRBJ1-3|TRBV25-1
CASSDWTKTGNTIYF
TGTGCCAGCAGTGACTGGACAAAAACTGGAAACACCATATATTTT
>.|.|TRBJ2-7|TRBV29-1
CSVEGGVAYEQYF
TGCAGCGTTGAGGGGGGAGTAGCCTACGAGCAGTACTTC
>TRBD1|.|TRBJ1-5|TRBV28
CASSPSPGQGYQPQHF
TGTGCCAGCAGTCCGTCCCCGGGACAGGGCTATCAGCCCCAGCATTTT
>TRBD2|.|TRBJ2-5|TRBV11-2
CASSSTPRGVGQETQYF
TGTGCCAGCAGCTCGACCCCCCGGGGGGTCGGCCAAGAGACCCAGTACTTC
>.|.|TRBJ1-1|TRBV5-1
CASSVGQNTEAFF
TGCGCCAGCAGCGTCGGACAAAACACTGAAGCTTTCTTT
>TRBD2|.|TRBJ2-7|TRBV30
CAWDGTSGRAPGEQYF
TGTGCCTGGGACGGGACTAGCGGGAGGGCCCCAGGGGAGCAGTACTTC
>TRBD1|.|TRBJ1-4|TRBV5-1
CASRGTGGVVGEKLFF
TGCGCCAGCAGAGGGACAGGGGGAGTTGTTGGTGAAAAACTGTTTTTT
>.|many|TRBJ1-2|TRBV28
CASREPGRQAQTYGYTF
TGTGCCAGCAGGGAACCCGGCCGACAGGCCCAAACCTATGGCTACACCTTC
>TRBD2|.|TRBJ2-2|TRBV30
CAWWRTSITGELFF
TGTGCCTGGTGGAGGACTAGCATCACCGGGGAGCTGTTTTTT
>.|few|TRBJ1-1|TRBV6-4
CASSDSGTSMNTEAFF
TGTGCCAGCAGTGACTCGGGGACATCTATGAACACTGAAGCTTTCTTT
>TRBD1|.|TRBJ1-4|TRBV27
CASSSLGTGEEKLFF
TGTGCCAGCAGTTCCCTTGGGACAGGGGAAGAAAAACTGTTTTTT
>TRBD2|.|TRBJ2-1|TRBV14
CASSQDSASGPLNEQFF
TGTGCCAGCAGCCAAGATTCGGCTAGCGGACCACTGAATGAGCAGTTCTTC
>.|.|TRBJ2-3|TRBV3-1/TRBV3-2
CASSQASGKADTQYF
TGTGCCAGCAGCCAAGCTTCCGGGAAGGCAGATACGCAGTATTTT
>TRBD1|.|TRBJ1-2|TRBV6-1
CASSEGEGGQGIYGYTF
TGTGCCAGCAGTGAAGGAGAGGGAGGACAGGGGATCTATGGCTACACCTTC
>.|.|TRBJ2-1|TRBV3-1/TRBV3-2
CASSRAGVTYNEQFF
TGTGCCAGCAGCCGCGCCGGGGTGACCTACAATGAGCAGTTCTTC
>TRBD2|.|TRBJ2-1|TRBV7-8
CASSLSRLAGNEQFF
TGTGCCAGCAGCTTATCGCGACTAGCGGGTAATGAGCAGTTCTTC
>.|.|TRBJ2-1|TRBV18
CASSPSGGAAGDNEQFF
TGTGCCAGCTCACCTTCTGGGGGGGCAGCCGGGGACAATGAGCAGTTCTTC
>TRBD1|.|TRBJ1-1|TRBV7-2
CASSLQGADTEAFF
TGTGCCAGCAGCTTACAGGGGGCTGACACTGAAGCTTTCTTT
>.|.|TRBJ1-2|TRBV6-5
CASTRGGNYGYTF
TGTGCCAGCACTAGGGGGGGCAACTATGGCTACACCTTC
>TRBD1|.|TRBJ1-5|TRBV30
CAWNRDRGQPQHF
TGTGCCTGGAACCGGGACAGGGGTCAGCCCCAGCATTTT
>.|.|TRBJ1-5|TRBV30
CAWSAGGGRGQPQHF
TGTGCCTGGAGCGCTGGGGGGGGGAGAGGTCAGCCCCAGCATTTT
>TRBD2|.|TRBJ2-7|TRBV5-1
CASSPSGRRYEQYF
TGCGCCAGCAGCCCCAGCGGGAGGAGGTACGAGCAGTACTTC
>TRBD2|.|TRBJ2-2|TRBV7-2
CASSALGRAGAYTGELFF
TGTGCCAGCAGCGCCCTCGGGAGAGCGGGAGCGTACACCGGGGAGCTGTTTTTT
>TRBD2|.|TRBJ2-3|TRBV30
CAWSVRERDTQYF
TGTGCCTGGAGTGTGCGGGAGCGTGATACGCAGTATTTT
>TRBD1|.|TRBJ2-7|TRBV28
CASSLYQGALFSNEQYF
TGTGCCAGCAGTTTATATCAGGGGGCGCTTTTTAGCAACGAGCAGTACTTC
>TRBD1|.|TRBJ1-5|TRBV2
CASGRQGYQPQHF
TGTGCTTCAGGCCGACAGGGGTATCAGCCCCAGCATTTT
>.|once|TRBJ1-2|TRBV3-1/TRBV3-2
CASSQGVRRTYNYGYTF
TGTGCCAGCAGCCAAGGGGTCAGGAGGACCTATAACTATGGCTACACCTTC